This TCR beta chain was captured by sequencing in a study of cytomegalovirus exposure and HLA in healthy donors. Whole-study context: Among the approximately 410 genotyped donors, 70% to 85% were placed in the Caucasian-associated ancestry cluster.

These donors, healthy bone marrow donors, were studied. PCR amplification relied on 60 Vbeta primers (plus 13 Jbeta primers). Data came from immunoSEQ multiplex PCR; TCRdb stores just in-frame clones and leaves some out. The table has around 97,000 clones, approximately 9% seen once; the top ten hold about 5%. This clone was seen a handful of times. V lost 3 bases, J lost 5 bases, and 15 bases stayed unmatched. CDR1 and CDR2 from the germline V gene are MDHEN and SYDVKM. The CDR3 totals 17 residues. Sequencing was carried out using PBMCs. This sequence originates from a man aged 45-65 years in good health and CMV-seropositive. The chain joins TRBV28 to TRBJ1-1; 7 bases are a match to TRBD1. The DNA for the CDR3 is TGTGCCAGCAGTTTCATCCTTACGGGACAGAGGGTTACTGAAGCTTTCTTT. This gives the protein CASSFILTGQRVTEAFF.